This TCR beta chain was captured by sequencing in a study of glioma-infiltrating T cells. The iRepertoire nested amplicon-rescue multiplex PCR amplified TCR alpha and beta CDR3s from RNA. Using its own MiXCR run on the multiplex PCR reads, TCRdb lists one record per CDR3 protein. The table has some 40,000 distinct CDR3 sequences, around 24% seen once; the top ten hold 5% to 8%. The V gene lost 4 bases and the J gene lost 6 bases, with 13 bases spanning the gap. Per germline, CDR1 SGHTA and CDR2 FQGNSA. The CDR3 runs to 14 residues. This clonotype was counted at least ten times. This chain connects TRBV7-2 to TRBJ2-1; D possibly corresponds to TRBD1 (6 bases). This clonotype was obtained from a human donor with low-grade glioma or glioblastoma, undergoing nonglioma brain surgery, or in good health (not recorded which). The sample comprised glioma tissue, nonneoplastic brain tissue, or PBMCs (not recorded which). Here the CDR3 reads CASSSRRGGNEQFF. CDR3 DNA: TGTGCCAGCAGCTCCCGCCGAGGGGGCAATGAGCAGTTCTTC.